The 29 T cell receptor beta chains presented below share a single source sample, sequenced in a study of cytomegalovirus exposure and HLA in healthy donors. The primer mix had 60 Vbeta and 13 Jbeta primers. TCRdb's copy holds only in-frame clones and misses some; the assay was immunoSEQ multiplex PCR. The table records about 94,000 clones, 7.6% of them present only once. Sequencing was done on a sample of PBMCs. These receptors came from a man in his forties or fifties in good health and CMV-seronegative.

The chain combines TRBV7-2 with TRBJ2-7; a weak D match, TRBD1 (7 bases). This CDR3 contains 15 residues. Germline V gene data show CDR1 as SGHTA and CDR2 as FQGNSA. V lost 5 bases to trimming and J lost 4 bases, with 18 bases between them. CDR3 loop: CASSLAGQPPYEQYF. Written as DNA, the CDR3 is TGTGCCAGCAGCCTGGCGGGACAGCCGCCTTACGAGCAGTACTTC.

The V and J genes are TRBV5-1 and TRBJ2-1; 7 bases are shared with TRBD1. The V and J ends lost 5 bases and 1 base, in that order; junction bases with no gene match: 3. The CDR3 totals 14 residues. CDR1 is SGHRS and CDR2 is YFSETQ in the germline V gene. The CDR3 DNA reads TGCGCCAGCAGAGAGGGGGCATCCTACAATGAGCAGTTCTTC. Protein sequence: CASREGASYNEQFF.

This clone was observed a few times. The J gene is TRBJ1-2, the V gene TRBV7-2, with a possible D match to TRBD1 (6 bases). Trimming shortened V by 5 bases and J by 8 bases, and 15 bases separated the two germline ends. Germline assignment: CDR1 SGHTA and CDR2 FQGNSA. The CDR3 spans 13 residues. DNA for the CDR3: TGTGCCAGCAGCCGTGGACAGTTGGACGGCTACACCTTC. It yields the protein CASSRGQLDGYTF.

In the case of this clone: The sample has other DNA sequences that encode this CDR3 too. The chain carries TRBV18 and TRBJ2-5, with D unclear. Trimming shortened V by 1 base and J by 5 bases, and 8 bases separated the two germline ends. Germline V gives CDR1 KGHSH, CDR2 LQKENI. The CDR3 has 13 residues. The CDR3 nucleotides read TGTGCCAGCTCACCACTGAACGGGGAGACCCAGTACTTC. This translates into CASSPLNGETQYF.

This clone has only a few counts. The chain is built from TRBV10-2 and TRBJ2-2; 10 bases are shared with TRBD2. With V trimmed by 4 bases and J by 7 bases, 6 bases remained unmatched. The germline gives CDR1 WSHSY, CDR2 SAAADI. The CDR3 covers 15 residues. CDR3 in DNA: TGCGCCAGCAGTGTGAGCGGGGGGGCTTTCGGGGAGCTGTTTTTT. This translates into CASSVSGGAFGELFF.

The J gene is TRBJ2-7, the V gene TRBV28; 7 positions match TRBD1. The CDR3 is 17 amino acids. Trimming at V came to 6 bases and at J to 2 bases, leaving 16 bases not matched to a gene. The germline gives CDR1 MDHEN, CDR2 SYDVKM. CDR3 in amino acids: CASRLLYQGEWTYEQYF. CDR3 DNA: TGTGCCAGCAGACTTCTATACCAGGGGGAGTGGACCTACGAGCAGTACTTC.

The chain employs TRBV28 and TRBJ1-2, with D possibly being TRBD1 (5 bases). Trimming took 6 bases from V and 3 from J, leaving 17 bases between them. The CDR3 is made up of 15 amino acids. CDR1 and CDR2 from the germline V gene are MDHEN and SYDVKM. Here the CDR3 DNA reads TGTGCCAGCAGCCCCGTTTGGGGGGAGCACTATGGCTACACCTTC. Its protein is CASSPVWGEHYGYTF.

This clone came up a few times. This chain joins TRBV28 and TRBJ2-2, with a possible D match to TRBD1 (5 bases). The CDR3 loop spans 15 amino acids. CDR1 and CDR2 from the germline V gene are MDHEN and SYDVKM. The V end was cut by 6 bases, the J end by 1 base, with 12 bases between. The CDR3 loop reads CASRTAYLNTGELFF. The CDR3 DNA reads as TGTGCCAGCAGGACAGCCTATCTGAACACCGGGGAGCTGTTTTTT.

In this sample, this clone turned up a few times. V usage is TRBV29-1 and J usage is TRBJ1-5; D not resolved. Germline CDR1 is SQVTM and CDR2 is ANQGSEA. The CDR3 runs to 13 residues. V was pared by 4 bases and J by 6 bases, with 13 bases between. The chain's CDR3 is CSVVEAPSQPQHF. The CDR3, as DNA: TGCAGCGTTGTTGAGGCTCCTTCTCAGCCCCAGCATTTT.

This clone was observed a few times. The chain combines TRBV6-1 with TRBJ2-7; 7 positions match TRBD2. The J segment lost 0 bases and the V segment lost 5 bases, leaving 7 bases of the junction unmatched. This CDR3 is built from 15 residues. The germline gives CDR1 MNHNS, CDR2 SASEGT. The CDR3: CASSNPSGPSYEQYF. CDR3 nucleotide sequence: TGTGCCAGCAGTAACCCTAGCGGCCCCTCCTACGAGCAGTACTTC.

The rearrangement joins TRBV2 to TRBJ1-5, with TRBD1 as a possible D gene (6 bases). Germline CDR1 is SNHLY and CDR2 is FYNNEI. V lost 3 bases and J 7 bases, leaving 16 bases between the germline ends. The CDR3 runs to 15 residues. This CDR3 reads CASSDIGTTGQPQHF. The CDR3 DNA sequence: TGTGCCAGCAGTGATATTGGGACTACAGGGCAGCCCCAGCATTTT. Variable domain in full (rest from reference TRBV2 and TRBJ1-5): EPEVTQTPSHQVTQMGQEVILRCVPISNHLYFYWYRQILGQKVEFLVSFYNNEISEKSEIFDDQFSVERPDGSNFTLKIRSTKLEDSAMYFCASSDIGTTGQPQHFGDGTRLSIL.

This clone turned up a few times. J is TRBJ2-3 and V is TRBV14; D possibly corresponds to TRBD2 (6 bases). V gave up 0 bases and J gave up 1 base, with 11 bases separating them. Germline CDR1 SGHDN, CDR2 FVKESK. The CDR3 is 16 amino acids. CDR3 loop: CASSQDPGLRTDTQYF. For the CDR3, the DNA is TGTGCCAGCAGCCAAGATCCGGGACTCCGCACAGATACGCAGTATTTT.

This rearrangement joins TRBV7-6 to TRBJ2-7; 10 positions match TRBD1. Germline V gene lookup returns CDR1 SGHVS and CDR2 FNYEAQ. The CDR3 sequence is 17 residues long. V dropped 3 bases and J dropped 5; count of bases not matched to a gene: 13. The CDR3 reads CASSFQTRGQGINEQYF. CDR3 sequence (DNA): TGTGCCAGCAGCTTTCAGACTAGGGGACAGGGGATTAACGAGCAGTACTTC.

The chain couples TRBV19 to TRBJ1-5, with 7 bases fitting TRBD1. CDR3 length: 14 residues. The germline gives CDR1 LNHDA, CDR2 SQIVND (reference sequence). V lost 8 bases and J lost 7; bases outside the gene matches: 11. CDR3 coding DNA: TGTGCCAGTCGCCGGGACAGCGAGGGCCAGCCCCAGCATTTT. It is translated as CASRRDSEGQPQHF.

The chain's CDR3 is CASSLAGGQGAGELFF. The CDR3 DNA reads TGTGCCAGCAGCTTGGCCGGTGGACAGGGGGCCGGGGAGCTGTTTTTT. This sequence joins TRBV5-4 and TRBJ2-2; 10 bases are a match to TRBD1. Per germline, CDR1 SGHNT and CDR2 YYREEE (reference sequence). The CDR3 runs 16 residues. With V trimmed by 0 bases and J by 6 bases, 5 bases remained unmatched. The whole variable domain, remainder taken from reference TRBV5-4 and TRBJ2-2, is ETGVTQSPTHLIKTRGQQVTLRCSSQSGHNTVSWYQQALGQGPQFIFQYYREEENGRGNFPPRFSGLQFPNYSSELNVNALELDDSALYLCASSLAGGQGAGELFFGEGSRLTVL.

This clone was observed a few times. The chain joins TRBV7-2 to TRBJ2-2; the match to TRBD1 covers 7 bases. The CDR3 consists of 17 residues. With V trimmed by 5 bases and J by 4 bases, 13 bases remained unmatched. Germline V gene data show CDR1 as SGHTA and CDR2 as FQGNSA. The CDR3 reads CASSGIPGQRTTGELFF. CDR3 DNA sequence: TGTGCCAGCAGCGGGATACCGGGACAGCGAACCACCGGGGAGCTGTTTTTT.

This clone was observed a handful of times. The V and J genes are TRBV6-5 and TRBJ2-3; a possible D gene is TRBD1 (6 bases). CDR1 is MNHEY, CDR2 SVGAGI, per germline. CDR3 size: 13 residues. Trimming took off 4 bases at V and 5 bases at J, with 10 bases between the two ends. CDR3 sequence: CASSSQGQDTQYF. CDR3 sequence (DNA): TGTGCCAGCAGTTCGCAGGGGCAAGATACGCAGTATTTT.

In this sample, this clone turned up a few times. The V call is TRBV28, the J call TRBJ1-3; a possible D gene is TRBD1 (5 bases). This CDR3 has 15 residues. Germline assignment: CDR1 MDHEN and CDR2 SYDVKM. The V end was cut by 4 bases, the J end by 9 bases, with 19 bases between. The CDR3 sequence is CASSSYRHPRRTIYF. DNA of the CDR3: TGTGCCAGCAGTTCCTACAGGCACCCGCGGCGCACCATATATTTT.

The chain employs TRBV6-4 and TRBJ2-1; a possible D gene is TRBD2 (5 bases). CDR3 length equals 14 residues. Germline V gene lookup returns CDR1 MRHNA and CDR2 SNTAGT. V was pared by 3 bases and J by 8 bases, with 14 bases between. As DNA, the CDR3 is TGTGCCAGCAGTGAAGGACTTGGCGGGCATGAGCAGTTCTTC. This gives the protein CASSEGLGGHEQFF.

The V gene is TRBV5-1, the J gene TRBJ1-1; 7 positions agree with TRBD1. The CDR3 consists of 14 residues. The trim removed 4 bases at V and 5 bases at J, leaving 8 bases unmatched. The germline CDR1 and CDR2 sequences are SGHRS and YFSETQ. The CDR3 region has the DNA TGCGCCAGCAGCCAACGAACGGACAGGACTGAAGCTTTCTTT. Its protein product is CASSQRTDRTEAFF.

This chain's CDR3 is CAIQNADMNTEAFF. The DNA for the CDR3 is TGTGCCATCCAGAACGCCGATATGAACACTGAAGCTTTCTTT. The J gene is TRBJ1-1, the V gene TRBV10-3; no reliable D call. This CDR3 spans 14 amino acids. V was clipped by 8 bases and J by 0 bases, with 13 bases between them. CDR1 is ENHRY and CDR2 is SYGVKD in the germline V gene.

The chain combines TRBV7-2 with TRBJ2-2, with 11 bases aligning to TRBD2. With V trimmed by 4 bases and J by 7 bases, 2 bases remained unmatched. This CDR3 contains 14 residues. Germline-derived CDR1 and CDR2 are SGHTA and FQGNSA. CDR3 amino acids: CASSSGLAGGELFF. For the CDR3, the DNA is TGTGCCAGCAGCTCTGGACTAGCGGGCGGGGAGCTGTTTTTT. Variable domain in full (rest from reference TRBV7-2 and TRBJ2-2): GAGVSQSPSNKVTEKGKDVELRCDPISGHTALYWYRQSLGQGLEFLIYFQGNSAPDKSGLPSDRFSAERTGGSVSTLTIQRTQQEDSAVYLCASSSGLAGGELFFGEGSRLTVL.

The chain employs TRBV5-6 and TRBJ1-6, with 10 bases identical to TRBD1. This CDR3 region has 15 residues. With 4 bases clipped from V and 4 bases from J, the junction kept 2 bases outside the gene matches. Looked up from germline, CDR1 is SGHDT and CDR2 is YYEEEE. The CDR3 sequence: CASSRDRGYNSPLHF. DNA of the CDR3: TGTGCCAGCAGCCGGGACAGGGGTTATAATTCACCCCTCCACTTT.

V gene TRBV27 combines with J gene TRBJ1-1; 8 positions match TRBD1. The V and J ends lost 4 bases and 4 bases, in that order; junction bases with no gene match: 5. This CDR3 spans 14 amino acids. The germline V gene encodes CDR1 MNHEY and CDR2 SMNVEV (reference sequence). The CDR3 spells CASSYRDRTTEAFF. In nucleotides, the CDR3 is TGTGCCAGCAGTTACCGGGACAGGACCACTGAAGCTTTCTTT.

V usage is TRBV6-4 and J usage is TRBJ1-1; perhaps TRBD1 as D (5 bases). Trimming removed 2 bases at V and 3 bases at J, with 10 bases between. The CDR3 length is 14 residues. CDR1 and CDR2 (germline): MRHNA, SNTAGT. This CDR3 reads CASSDGAGDTEAFF. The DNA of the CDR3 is TGTGCCAGCAGTGACGGTGCGGGGGACACTGAAGCTTTCTTT.

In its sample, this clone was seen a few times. The CDR3 protein is CASGPGDSTYEQYF. Written as DNA, the CDR3 is TGCGCCAGCGGCCCTGGGGACAGCACCTACGAGCAGTACTTC. The chain carries TRBV5-1 and TRBJ2-7; the match to TRBD1 covers 7 bases. J gave up 2 bases and V 7 bases, and 9 bases lay outside the gene matches. Germline V CDR1 and CDR2: SGHRS, YFSETQ. The CDR3 loop spans 14 amino acids.

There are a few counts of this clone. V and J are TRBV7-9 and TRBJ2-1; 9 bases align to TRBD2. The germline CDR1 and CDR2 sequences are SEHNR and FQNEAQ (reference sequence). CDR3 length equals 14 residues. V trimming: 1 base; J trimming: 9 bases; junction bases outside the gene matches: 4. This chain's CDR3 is CASSLVAGEGEQFF. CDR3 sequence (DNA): TGTGCCAGCAGCTTAGTAGCGGGGGAGGGTGAGCAGTTCTTC.

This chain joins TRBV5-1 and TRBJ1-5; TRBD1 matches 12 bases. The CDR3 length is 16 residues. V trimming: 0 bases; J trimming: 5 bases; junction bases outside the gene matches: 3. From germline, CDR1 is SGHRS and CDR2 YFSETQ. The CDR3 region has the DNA TGCGCCAGCAGCTTGGGGGGGACAGGGGGCGATCAGCCCCAGCATTTT. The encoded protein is CASSLGGTGGDQPQHF.

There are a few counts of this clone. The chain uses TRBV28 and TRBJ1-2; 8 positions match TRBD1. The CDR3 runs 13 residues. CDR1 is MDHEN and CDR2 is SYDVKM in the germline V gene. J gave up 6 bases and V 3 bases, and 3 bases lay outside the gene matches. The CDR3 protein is CASSLTGEDGYTF. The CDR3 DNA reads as TGTGCCAGCAGTTTGACAGGGGAAGATGGCTACACCTTC.